The clone carrying this T cell receptor (beta chain) was counted only a few times. The antigen remains unidentified. At deep level, the assay was performed. The method was immunoSEQ multiplex PCR; TCRdb's version includes in-frame clones alone and lacks a portion of them. The sample records about 2.4 million clones, roughly 93% being singletons. This sample was included in a study of shared clonotypes between healthy human individuals. Study-wide background: The donor pool was made up of two women and three men aged 18 to 49. Study-wide points: Sharing of clonotypes among donors was expected to vary with sequencing depth.

The CDR3 has 14 amino acids. V lost 3 bases, J lost 4 bases, and 2 bases stayed unmatched. Germline CDR1 reads SEHNR; CDR2 reads FQNEAQ (reference sequence). Splitting the CD4+ cells yielded a CD45RA+ naive subset and a CD45RA-negative memory subset. Sequenced sample: naive CD4+ T cells from PBMCs. Stated subset: CD45RA+ positively selected. This chain joins TRBV7-9 and TRBJ1-5; 8 bases map to TRBD1. This TCR derives from a man aged 18 to 29 in good health. Some clones in this sample may be carry-over from other donors' samples. The CDR3 nucleotides are TGTGCCAGCAGCTTGACAGGGGAGAATCAGCCCCAGCATTTT. This codes for CASSLTGENQPQHF.